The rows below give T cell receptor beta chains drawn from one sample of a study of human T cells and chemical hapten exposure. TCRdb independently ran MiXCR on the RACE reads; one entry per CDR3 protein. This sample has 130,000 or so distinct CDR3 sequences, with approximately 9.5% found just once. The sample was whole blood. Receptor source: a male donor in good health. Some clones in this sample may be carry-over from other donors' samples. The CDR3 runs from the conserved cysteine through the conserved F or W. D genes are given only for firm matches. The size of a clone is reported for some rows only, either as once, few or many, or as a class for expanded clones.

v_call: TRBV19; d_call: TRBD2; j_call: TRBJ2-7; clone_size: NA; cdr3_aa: CASSMGGTSGNYEQYF; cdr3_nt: TGTGCCAGTAGTATGGGAGGGACTAGCGGGAACTACGAGCAGTACTTC
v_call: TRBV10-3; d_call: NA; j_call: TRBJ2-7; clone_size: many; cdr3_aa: CAISESRPLGQYF; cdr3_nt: TGTGCCATCAGTGAGTCCCGACCTTTGGGGCAGTACTTC
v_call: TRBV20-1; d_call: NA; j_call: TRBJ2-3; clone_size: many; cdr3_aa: CSASRGGTLGDTQYF; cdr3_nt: TGCAGTGCTTCCAGGGGGGGCACGCTGGGGGATACGCAGTATTTT
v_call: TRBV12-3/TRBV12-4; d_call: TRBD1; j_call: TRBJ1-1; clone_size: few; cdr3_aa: CASSAQGADTEAFF; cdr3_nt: TGTGCCAGCAGTGCACAGGGGGCGGACACTGAAGCTTTCTTT
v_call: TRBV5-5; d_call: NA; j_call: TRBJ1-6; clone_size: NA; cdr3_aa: CASSFYVSSYNSPLHF; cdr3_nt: TGTGCCAGCAGCTTCTACGTGAGCTCCTATAATTCACCCCTCCACTTT
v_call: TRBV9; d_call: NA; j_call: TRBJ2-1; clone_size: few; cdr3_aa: CASSVGQYNEQFF; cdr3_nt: TGTGCCAGCAGCGTCGGACAGTACAATGAGCAGTTCTTC
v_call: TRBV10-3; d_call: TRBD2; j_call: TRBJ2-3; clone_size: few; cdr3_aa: CAISDPAASGSYVYTDTQYF; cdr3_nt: TGTGCCATCAGTGACCCTGCGGCTAGCGGGAGCTATGTATACACAGATACGCAGTATTTT
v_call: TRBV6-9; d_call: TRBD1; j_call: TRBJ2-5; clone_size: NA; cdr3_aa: CASSHDRVGETQYF; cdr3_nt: TGTGCCAGCAGCCACGACAGGGTTGGGGAGACCCAGTACTTC
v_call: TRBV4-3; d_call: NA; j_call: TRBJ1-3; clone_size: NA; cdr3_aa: CANSQSNLGGDSGNTIYF; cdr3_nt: TGCGCCAACAGCCAATCGAACCTGGGCGGGGACTCTGGAAACACCATATATTTT
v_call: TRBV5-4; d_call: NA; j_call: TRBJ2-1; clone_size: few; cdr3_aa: CASSSPSGYNEQFF; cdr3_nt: TGTGCCAGCAGCTCCCCGTCTGGGTACAATGAGCAGTTCTTC
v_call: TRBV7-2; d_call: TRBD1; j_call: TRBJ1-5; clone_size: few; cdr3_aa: CASSLGDRGFQPQHF; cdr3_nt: TGTGCCAGCAGCTTGGGCGACAGGGGATTTCAGCCCCAGCATTTT
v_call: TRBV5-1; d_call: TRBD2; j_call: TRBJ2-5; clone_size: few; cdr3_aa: CASSPQPGLAEETQYF; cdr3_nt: TGCGCCAGCAGCCCCCAGCCGGGACTAGCAGAAGAGACCCAGTACTTC
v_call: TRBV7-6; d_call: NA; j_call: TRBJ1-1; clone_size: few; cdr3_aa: CASSPAGNTEAFF; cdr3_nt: TGTGCCAGCAGCCCGGCAGGGAACACTGAAGCTTTCTTT
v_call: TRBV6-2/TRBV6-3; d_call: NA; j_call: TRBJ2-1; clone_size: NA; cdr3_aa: CASGYRDLYNEQFF; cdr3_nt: TGTGCCAGCGGTTACCGGGACCTGTACAATGAGCAGTTCTTC
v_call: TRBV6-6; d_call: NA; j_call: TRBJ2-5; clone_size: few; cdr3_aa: CASSYPRDQETQYF; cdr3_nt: TGTGCCAGCAGTTACCCGAGGGACCAAGAGACCCAGTACTTC
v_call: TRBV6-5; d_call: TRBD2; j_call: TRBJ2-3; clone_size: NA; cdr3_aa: CASSGAGGRTDTQYF; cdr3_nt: TGTGCCAGCAGTGGGGCGGGGGGTCGCACAGATACGCAGTATTTT
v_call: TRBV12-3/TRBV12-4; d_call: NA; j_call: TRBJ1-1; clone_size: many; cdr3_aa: CASSQAFNTEAFF; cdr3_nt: TGTGCCAGCAGCCAAGCCTTCAACACTGAAGCTTTCTTT
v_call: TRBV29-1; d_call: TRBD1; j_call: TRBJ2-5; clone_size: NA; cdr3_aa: CSVAGTGTQETQYF; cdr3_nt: TGCAGCGTAGCCGGGACAGGGACCCAAGAGACCCAGTACTTC
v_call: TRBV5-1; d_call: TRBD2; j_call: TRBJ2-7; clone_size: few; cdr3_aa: CASSLRSGINYEQYF; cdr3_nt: TGCGCCAGCAGCTTGCGTAGCGGGATAAACTACGAGCAGTACTTC
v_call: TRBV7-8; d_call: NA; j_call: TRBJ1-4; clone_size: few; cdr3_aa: CASSLDAIGGEKLFF; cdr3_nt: TGTGCCAGCAGCTTAGATGCCATTGGCGGTGAAAAACTGTTTTTT
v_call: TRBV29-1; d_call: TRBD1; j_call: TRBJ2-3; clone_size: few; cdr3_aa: CSVETLGAEQGPTDTQYF; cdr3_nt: TGCAGCGTCGAAACCTTAGGTGCCGAACAGGGGCCCACGGATACGCAGTATTTT
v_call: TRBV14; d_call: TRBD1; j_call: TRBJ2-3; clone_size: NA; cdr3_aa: CASRESGQAQDTQYF; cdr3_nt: TGTGCCAGCAGGGAAAGCGGACAGGCCCAAGACACGCAGTATTTT
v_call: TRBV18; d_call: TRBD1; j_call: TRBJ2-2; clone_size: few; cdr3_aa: CASSQWTGNTGELFF; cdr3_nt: TGTGCCAGCTCACAATGGACAGGGAACACCGGGGAGCTGTTTTTT
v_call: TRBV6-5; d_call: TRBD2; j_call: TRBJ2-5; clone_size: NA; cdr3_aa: CASRSTSGVPETQYF; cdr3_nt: TGTGCCAGCAGATCGACTAGCGGGGTGCCAGAGACCCAGTACTTC
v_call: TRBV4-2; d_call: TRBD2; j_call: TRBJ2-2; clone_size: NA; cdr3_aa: CASSQVLRGVTGTGELFF; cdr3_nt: TGTGCCAGCAGCCAAGTTCTTCGGGGGGTAACGGGGACCGGGGAGCTGTTTTTT
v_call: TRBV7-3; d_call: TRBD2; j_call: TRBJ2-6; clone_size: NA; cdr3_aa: CASSPDGTSGDFSGANVLTF; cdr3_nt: TGTGCCAGCAGCCCCGATGGGACTAGTGGAGACTTCTCTGGGGCCAACGTCCTGACTTTC
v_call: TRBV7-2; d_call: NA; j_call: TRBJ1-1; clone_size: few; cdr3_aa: CASSRVGGASTEAFF; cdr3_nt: TGTGCCAGCAGCAGAGTGGGGGGCGCAAGCACTGAAGCTTTCTTT
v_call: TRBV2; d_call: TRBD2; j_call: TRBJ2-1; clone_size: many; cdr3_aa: CASSLRTRGNEQFF; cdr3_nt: TGTGCCAGCAGTCTCAGGACTAGGGGCAATGAGCAGTTCTTC
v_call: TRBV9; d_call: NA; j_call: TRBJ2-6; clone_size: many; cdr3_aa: CASSEGPPGGANVLTF; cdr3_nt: TGTGCCAGCAGCGAGGGGCCCCCGGGGGGGGCCAACGTCCTGACTTTC